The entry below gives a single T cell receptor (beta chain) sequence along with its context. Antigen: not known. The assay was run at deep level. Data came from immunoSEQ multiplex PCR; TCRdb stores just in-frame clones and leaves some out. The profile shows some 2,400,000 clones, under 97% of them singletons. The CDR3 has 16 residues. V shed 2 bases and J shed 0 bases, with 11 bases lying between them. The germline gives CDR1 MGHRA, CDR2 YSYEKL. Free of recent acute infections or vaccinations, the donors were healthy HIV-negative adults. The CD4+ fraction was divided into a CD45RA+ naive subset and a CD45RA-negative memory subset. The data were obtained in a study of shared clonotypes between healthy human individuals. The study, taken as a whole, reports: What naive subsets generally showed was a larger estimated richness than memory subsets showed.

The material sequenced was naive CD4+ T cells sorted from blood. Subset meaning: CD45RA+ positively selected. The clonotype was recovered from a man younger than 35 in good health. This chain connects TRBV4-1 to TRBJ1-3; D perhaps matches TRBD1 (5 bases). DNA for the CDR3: TGCGCCAGCAGCCAAAGACAGACTCCCTCTGGAAACACCATATATTTT. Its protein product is CASSQRQTPSGNTIYF.